Listed below are T cell receptor beta chains from one sample, sequenced in a study of cytomegalovirus exposure and HLA in healthy donors. Generated by immunoSEQ multiplex PCR, the TCRdb table keeps only in-frame clones and is missing some. The sample carries about 140,000 clones, 80% to 90% recorded once. What was sequenced was PBMCs. The receptors derive from a young woman in good health and CMV-seropositive. Each CDR3 is given with its conserved first and last residue. D genes are given only for firm matches. The size of a clone is reported for some rows only, either as once, few or many, or as a class for expanded clones.

>13|TRBV11-2|TRBD2|TRBJ2-7|.
TGTGCCAGCAGCTTTGGGACTATCTACGAGCAGTACTTC
CASSFGTIYEQYF
>11|TRBV2|.|TRBJ1-1|.
TGTGCCAGCAGCGGACACTACGAAGCTTTCTTT
CASSGHYEAFF
>16|TRBV4-3|.|TRBJ2-4|.
TGCGCCAGCAGCCAATCGACAGCGCTGGCCAAAAACATTCAGTACTTC
CASSQSTALAKNIQYF
>14|TRBV28|.|TRBJ2-3|.
TGTGCCAGCTCCGAGGTCTCTAGCACAGATACGCAGTATTTT
CASSEVSSTDTQYF
>13|TRBV19|TRBD1|TRBJ2-7|.
TGTGCCAGTAGTCCCCGGGACAGATACGAGCAGTACTTC
CASSPRDRYEQYF
>14|TRBV5-4|.|TRBJ1-2|.
TGTGCCAGCAGCTTTATTCCGGAGGGCTATGGCTACACCTTC
CASSFIPEGYGYTF
>16|TRBV2|.|TRBJ1-3|once
TGTGCCAGCAGTGACGGTGAGGTAGACTCTGGAAACACCATATATTTT
CASSDGEVDSGNTIYF
>14|TRBV5-1|.|TRBJ1-3|once
TGCGCCAGCAGCCCAGAGAGGCACGGAAACACCATATATTTT
CASSPERHGNTIYF
>16|TRBV4-2|.|TRBJ2-5|few
TGTGCCAGCAGCCAAGAAGCCCCCGGGGGTGGGGAGACCCAGTACTTC
CASSQEAPGGGETQYF
>13|TRBV9|.|TRBJ2-3|.
TGTGCCAGCAGCAGGGGGAGCACAGATACGCAGTATTTT
CASSRGSTDTQYF
>16|TRBV9|TRBD2|TRBJ2-7|few
TGTGCCAGCAGCGTAGGGCCCTCGGGAGGCCACTACGAGCAGTACTTC
CASSVGPSGGHYEQYF
>14|TRBV6-1|TRBD1|TRBJ2-7|.
TGTGCCAGCAGGAAAGGGGGCGCGATCTACGAGCAGTACTTC
CASRKGGAIYEQYF
>14|TRBV18|.|TRBJ2-2|.
TGTGCCAGCTCACAGGACTTCCCCACCGGGGAGCTGTTTTTT
CASSQDFPTGELFF
>13|TRBV6-1|.|TRBJ1-1|few
TGTGCCAGCAGGGTGGGAGACACGACTGAAGCTTTCTTT
CASRVGDTTEAFF
>17|TRBV28|TRBD1|TRBJ1-5|once
TGTGCCAGCAGTTTAATGGACAGGGGGACTAGCAATCAGCCCCAGCATTTT
CASSLMDRGTSNQPQHF
>15|TRBV11-2|TRBD1|TRBJ2-2|.
TGTGCCAGCAGCTACCGGACAGGGAAAACCGGGGAGCTGTTTTTT
CASSYRTGKTGELFF
>14|TRBV2|.|TRBJ2-7|few
TGTGCCAGCAGTGCCAGATTTGGTGGCCACGAGCAGTACTTC
CASSARFGGHEQYF
>12|TRBV7-3|.|TRBJ2-7|few
TGTGCCAGCAGCTTACTTGGCCACGAGCAGTACTTC
CASSLLGHEQYF
>14|TRBV5-1|TRBD1|TRBJ2-7|.
TGCGCCAGCAGCCCCCGGGACAGTTCCTACGAGCAGTACTTC
CASSPRDSSYEQYF
>13|TRBV28|.|TRBJ1-1|.
TGTGCCAGCAGCCTACAGGGAAGCACTGAAGCTTTCTTT
CASSLQGSTEAFF
>15|TRBV5-1|TRBD1|TRBJ1-4|.
TGCGCCAGCAGCGTAACGGGACAGGGCTATGAAAAACTGTTTTTT
CASSVTGQGYEKLFF
>14|TRBV7-2|TRBD1|TRBJ2-5|.
TGTGCCAGCAGCCCGAGGACAGGGACAGAGACCCAGTACTTC
CASSPRTGTETQYF
>12|TRBV28|.|TRBJ1-4|.
TGTGCCAGCAAACAGGATAATGAAAAACTGTTTTTT
CASKQDNEKLFF
>16|TRBV6-5|TRBD2|TRBJ2-7|.
TGTGCCAGCAGTTACTCGTCCAGCGGGATTACCTACGAGCAGTACTTC
CASSYSSSGITYEQYF
>14|TRBV6-5|.|TRBJ1-1|.
TGTGCCAGCACCCCACCTGGAGGGGTCACTGAAGCTTTCTTT
CASTPPGGVTEAFF
>15|TRBV28|.|TRBJ2-3|.
TGTGCCAGCAGTCCCTGGGACACCAGCACAGATACGCAGTATTTT
CASSPWDTSTDTQYF
>13|TRBV19|.|TRBJ1-2|.
TGTGCCAGTAGTCCCCAGGGTATCTATGGCTACACCTTC
CASSPQGIYGYTF
>13|TRBV7-2|.|TRBJ1-1|.
TGTGCCAGCAGCTTAGCGGATCGGGTGAGAGCTTTCTTT
CASSLADRVRAFF
>18|TRBV25-1|.|TRBJ2-3|.
TGTGCCAGCAGTGAGCTGGGCAGTTCCAGCGGCCGCACAGATACGCAGTATTTT
CASSELGSSSGRTDTQYF
>15|TRBV2|.|TRBJ2-3|.
TGTGCCAGCAGTGAAGCGCGCGGTAGCACAGATACGCAGTATTTT
CASSEARGSTDTQYF
>16|TRBV11-2|TRBD1|TRBJ2-2|.
TGTGCCAGCAGCTATATACAGGGGGAGCACACCGGGGAGCTGTTTTTT
CASSYIQGEHTGELFF
>15|TRBV19|TRBD1|TRBJ1-4|.
TGTGCCAGTAGTACAGGGGGAACAACTAATGAAAAACTGTTTTTT
CASSTGGTTNEKLFF
>15|TRBV6-4|TRBD1|TRBJ2-3|medium-sized
TGTGCCAGCAGTGACGGGGGACAGGGGGCAGATACGCAGTATTTT
CASSDGGQGADTQYF
>15|TRBV5-4|TRBD1|TRBJ1-5|once
TGTGCCAGCAGCTGGACCGGGACAGGGAACCAGCCCCAGCATTTT
CASSWTGTGNQPQHF
>13|TRBV7-3|TRBD1|TRBJ1-1|once
TGTGCCAGCAGCCTTGGGACAGGGTCGGAAGCTTTCTTT
CASSLGTGSEAFF
>16|TRBV5-8|TRBD2|TRBJ2-2|.
TGTGCCAGCAGCTTAGTTCTAGCGGGAGTGGCCGGGGAGCTGTTTTTT
CASSLVLAGVAGELFF
>14|TRBV7-9|.|TRBJ1-6|.
TGTGCCAGCAGCTTAGAGCTTATTAATTCACCCCTCCACTTT
CASSLELINSPLHF
>13|TRBV6-5|.|TRBJ1-5|.
TGTGCCAGCAGTTACTCAAGGAGGCAGCCCCAGCATTTT
CASSYSRRQPQHF
>13|TRBV7-9|.|TRBJ1-2|few
TGTGCCAGCGGCTCCCCCGGGTCGCATGGCTACACCTTC
CASGSPGSHGYTF
>13|TRBV9|.|TRBJ2-3|.
TGTGCCAGCAGCGTAGACGGGGACAATACGCAGTATTTT
CASSVDGDNTQYF
>18|TRBV10-3|TRBD2|TRBJ2-3|.
TGTGCCATCAGTGACCCCGGACTAGCCGTTAGCGGCACAGATACGCAGTATTTT
CAISDPGLAVSGTDTQYF
>13|TRBV6-1|.|TRBJ2-2|.
TGTGCCAGCAGTGAAAGAGTTACCGGGGAGCTGTTTTTT
CASSERVTGELFF
>15|TRBV6-6|TRBD2|TRBJ2-3|.
TGTGCCAGCAGACCCGGACTAGCGGGTACAGATACGCAGTATTTT
CASRPGLAGTDTQYF